A single sample is the source of the 26 T cell receptor beta chains below, sequenced in a study of cytomegalovirus exposure and HLA in healthy donors. Both 60 Vbeta primers and 13 Jbeta primers went into the PCR. TCRdb keeps only in-frame clones here, not all; method: immunoSEQ multiplex PCR. The sample has under 130,000 clones, roughly 15% seen once. Source material: PBMCs. The receptors were sampled from a female donor in good health and CMV-seronegative.

The chain links TRBV28 to TRBJ2-7, with D tentatively TRBD2 (5 bases). The germline V gene encodes CDR1 MDHEN and CDR2 SYDVKM. V was shortened by 1 base and J by 2 bases, with 9 bases between the two germline ends. CDR3 size: 14 residues. Here the CDR3 reads CASSLLGVPYEQYF. CDR3 sequence (DNA): TGTGCCAGCAGTTTATTGGGAGTTCCCTACGAGCAGTACTTC.

Only a few counts were recorded for this clone. CDR3 sequence (DNA): TGTGCCTGGAGTGGGGGATCTAGCGTAAGGTCTGGGGCCAACGTCCTGACTTTC. Translation: CAWSGGSSVRSGANVLTF. The chain uses TRBV30 and TRBJ2-6, with D tentatively TRBD2 (6 bases). This CDR3 contains 18 residues. V gave up 1 base and J gave up 1 base, with 17 bases separating them. Germline V gene data show CDR1 as GTSNPN and CDR2 as SVGIG (reference sequence).

The V and J genes are TRBV11-3 and TRBJ1-5; the match to TRBD1 covers 9 bases. Germline CDR1 reads SGHNT; CDR2 reads YENEEA. V shed 1 base, J shed 3 bases, and the junction held 4 bases outside the gene matches. The CDR3 consists of 16 residues. CDR3 DNA sequence: TGTGCCAGCAGCTTAGGGGACAGGGACAACAATCAGCCCCAGCATTTT. Its translation is CASSLGDRDNNQPQHF. Complete variable domain (other parts from reference TRBV11-3 and TRBJ1-5): EAGVVQSPRYKIIEKKQPVAFWCNPISGHNTLYWYLQNLGQGPELLIRYENEEAVDDSQLPKDRFSAERLKGVDSTLKIQPAELGDSAVYLCASSLGDRDNNQPQHFGDGTRLSIL.

This clone was found a few times. This chain joins TRBV6-1 and TRBJ2-7; D is possibly TRBD2 (5 bases). The CDR3 has 10 amino acids. V lost 8 bases, J lost 7 bases, and 9 bases lay in between. In germline, CDR1 is MNHNS, CDR2 SASEGT. DNA of the CDR3: TGTGCCAGCGGGAGTCGGGAGCAGTACTTC. Residues: CASGSREQYF.

This rearrangement joins TRBV30 to TRBJ1-1; D not certain. The V gene lost 4 bases and the J gene lost 1 base, with 13 bases spanning the gap. The CDR3 contains 14 residues. Germline V lookup: CDR1 GTSNPN, CDR2 SVGIG (reference sequence). The CDR3 DNA reads as TGTGCCTGGAATCCGGCAGGTCAGAACACTGAAGCTTTCTTT. Translating it yields CAWNPAGQNTEAFF.

The rearrangement uses TRBV5-4 and TRBJ2-5; D is possibly TRBD2 (5 bases). The V and J ends lost 3 bases and 3 bases respectively, with 12 bases between them. Germline-derived CDR1 and CDR2 are SGHNT and YYREEE (reference sequence). This CDR3 has 14 amino acids. The CDR3 loop is CASSSASGEETQYF. The CDR3 nucleotides are TGTGCCAGCAGCTCCGCTTCCGGGGAAGAGACCCAGTACTTC. Variable domain in full (rest from reference TRBV5-4 and TRBJ2-5): ETGVTQSPTHLIKTRGQQVTLRCSSQSGHNTVSWYQQALGQGPQFIFQYYREEENGRGNFPPRFSGLQFPNYSSELNVNALELDDSALYLCASSSASGEETQYFGPGTRLLVL.

The chain uses TRBV6-5 and TRBJ2-7; 7 positions match TRBD1. The CDR3 runs to 14 residues. J lost 2 bases, V lost 6 bases, and 7 bases had no gene match. The germline V gene has CDR1 MNHEY and CDR2 SVGAGI. For the CDR3, the DNA is TGTGCCAGCAGGAAGGACAGGACCCCCTACGAGCAGTACTTC. Translating it yields CASRKDRTPYEQYF.

This CDR3 reads CASSWDSFNYGYTF. The CDR3 DNA reads TGTGCCAGTAGTTGGGACAGTTTTAACTATGGCTACACCTTC. V gene TRBV19 combines with J gene TRBJ1-2; TRBD1 matches at 7 bases. Losses at the gene ends were 5 bases for V and 1 base for J; bases not matched to a gene: 4. Looked up from germline, CDR1 is LNHDA and CDR2 is SQIVND (reference sequence). The CDR3 is 14 residues long.

The rearrangement uses TRBV7-2 and TRBJ1-2, with 8 bases matching TRBD1. J gave up 3 bases and V 3 bases, and 0 bases lay outside the gene matches. In germline, CDR1 is SGHTA, CDR2 FQGNSA. This CDR3 contains 13 residues. The CDR3 DNA reads TGTGCCAGCAGCTTGGGACAGGACTATGGCTACACCTTC. Protein: CASSLGQDYGYTF.

This clone was detected only a few times. This chain joins TRBV2 and TRBJ2-5; no definite D call. V shed 4 bases and J shed 4 bases, with 4 bases lying between them. The germline V gene encodes CDR1 SNHLY and CDR2 FYNNEI. The CDR3 contains 11 residues. The CDR3 sequence is CASSVLETQYF. The CDR3 DNA follows: TGTGCCAGCAGTGTATTAGAGACCCAGTACTTC. The full variable domain, in which reference TRBV2 and TRBJ2-5 provide the parts outside the CDR3, is EPEVTQTPSHQVTQMGQEVILRCVPISNHLYFYWYRQILGQKVEFLVSFYNNEISEKSEIFDDQFSVERPDGSNFTLKIRSTKLEDSAMYFCASSVLETQYFGPGTRLLVL.

The genes are TRBV13 and TRBJ2-7; 11 bases fit TRBD2. V trimming: 4 bases; J trimming: 5 bases; junction bases outside the gene matches: 7. The CDR3 is 15 residues long. Germline CDR1 reads PRHDT; CDR2 reads FYEKMQ (reference sequence). The CDR3 DNA reads TGTGCCAGCAGCTCACTAGCGGGAGATCCCCACGAGCAGTACTTC. Protein: CASSSLAGDPHEQYF.

This clone was observed a handful of times. The chain joins TRBV25-1 to TRBJ1-2; TRBD1 aligns across 7 bases. The CDR3 covers 10 residues. The germline V gene has CDR1 MGHDK and CDR2 SYGVNS. J was trimmed by 8 bases and V by 8 bases; bases with no gene match: 2. The CDR3 DNA follows: TGTGCCAGCGACAGGGAGGGCTACACCTTC. It encodes CASDREGYTF.

A few counts support this clone. The chain links TRBV6-1 to TRBJ2-7; TRBD2 matches at 7 bases. The CDR3 has 18 residues. V gave up 1 base and J gave up 4 bases; unmatched junction bases: 16. Germline values: CDR1 MNHNS, CDR2 SASEGT. The CDR3 is CASSEGIPSSGAGYEQYF. The CDR3 DNA reads as TGTGCCAGCAGTGAAGGTATCCCCTCTAGCGGAGCAGGGTACGAGCAGTACTTC.

The chain couples TRBV9 to TRBJ1-2, with D perhaps TRBD1 (6 bases). Germline V CDR1 and CDR2: SGDLS, YYNGEE. The CDR3 sequence is 15 residues long. V lost 4 bases, J lost 8 bases, and 21 bases lay in between. The CDR3 DNA reads TGTGCCAGCAGCCTTCAGGGGATCTCTCGAGAGGGCTACACCTTC. Its translation: CASSLQGISREGYTF. Full variable domain (remainder filled in from reference TRBV9 and TRBJ1-2): DSGVTQTPKHLITATGQRVTLRCSPRSGDLSVYWYQQSLDQGLQFLIQYYNGEERAKGNILERFSAQQFPDLHSELNLSSLELGDSALYFCASSLQGISREGYTFGSGTRLTVV.

This clone was found a few times. This chain joins TRBV19 and TRBJ2-3; unclear D gene. Per the germline V gene, CDR1 is LNHDA and CDR2 is SQIVND (reference sequence). V dropped 1 base and J dropped 5 bases, with 7 bases sitting between them. The CDR3 loop spans 13 amino acids. The CDR3 bases are TGTGCCAGTAGTATAGTTGGCCAAGATACGCAGTATTTT. Its translation is CASSIVGQDTQYF.

This clone appeared a few times. The rearrangement uses TRBV28 and TRBJ2-3; 11 nucleotides line up with TRBD1. V was clipped by 6 bases and J by 10 bases; unmatched bases: 6. Per germline, CDR1 MDHEN and CDR2 SYDVKM. This CDR3 contains 13 residues. For the CDR3, the DNA is TGTGCCAGCAGGCCAGGACAGGGGGCCTCGCAGTATTTT. Encoded protein: CASRPGQGASQYF.

CDR3 sequence: CASSPSGSTDTQYF. The CDR3 coding sequence is TGTGCCAGCAGTCCTAGCGGGAGCACAGATACGCAGTATTTT. The chain employs TRBV6-4 and TRBJ2-3; 8 bases line up with TRBD2. Unmatched junction bases numbered 1, after V lost 5 bases and J lost 0 bases. Germline lookup yields CDR1 MRHNA and CDR2 SNTAGT. The CDR3 sequence is 14 residues long.

The chain is built from TRBV5-1 and TRBJ2-5; 11 bases are a match to TRBD2. Germline assignment: CDR1 SGHRS and CDR2 YFSETQ. V gave up 5 bases and J gave up 5 bases; unmatched junction bases: 2. The length of the CDR3 is 13 residues. The CDR3: CASRLAGVETQYF. Written as DNA, the CDR3 is TGCGCCAGCAGACTAGCGGGAGTGGAGACCCAGTACTTC.

This clone was observed a handful of times. Relative to the germline gene, one junction end is altered; a read error may explain this. The chain carries TRBV28 and TRBJ2-3, with 14 bases matching TRBD2. This CDR3 has 16 amino acids. Germline values: CDR1 MDHEN, CDR2 SYDVKM. CDR3 sequence: CASNLGGLAGEGGTDF. The CDR3 DNA reads TGTGCCAGCAACTTAGGGGGACTAGCGGGAGAGGGGGGAACGGATTTT.

This clone was counted only a few times. The gene calls are TRBV7-2 and TRBJ2-1, with 12 bases matching TRBD2. The V segment lost 0 bases and the J segment 5 bases; nucleotides outside the gene matches: 5. Germline values: CDR1 SGHTA, CDR2 FQGNSA. The CDR3 sequence is 17 residues long. CDR3 sequence: CASSLALTSGGHNEQFF. CDR3 coding DNA: TGTGCCAGCAGCTTAGCCCTGACTAGCGGGGGACACAATGAGCAGTTCTTC.

This clone was recorded only once. CDR3 coding DNA: TGTGCCAGCTCCCGGGACAGACTAGCCAAAAACATTCAGTACTTC. This sequence encodes CASSRDRLAKNIQYF. The chain couples TRBV18 to TRBJ2-4, with 7 bases fitting TRBD1. Germline V gene data show CDR1 as KGHSH and CDR2 as LQKENI. The CDR3 is 15 amino acids. V dropped 6 bases and J dropped 0; count of bases not matched to a gene: 5.

Only a few counts were recorded for this clone. V gene TRBV5-6 combines with J gene TRBJ2-3; 8 bases agree with TRBD2. The CDR3 runs 16 residues. Germline CDR1 and CDR2: SGHDT and YYEEEE. J gave up 0 bases and V 4 bases, and 7 bases lay outside the gene matches. The CDR3 here is CASSETVAGSTDTQYF. The CDR3, as DNA: TGTGCCAGCAGCGAAACGGTAGCGGGGAGCACAGATACGCAGTATTTT.

This clone occurred a few times. CDR3 sequence: CASTDVGGGNEQFF. CDR3 in DNA: TGTGCCAGTACCGATGTAGGGGGTGGCAATGAGCAGTTCTTC. The chain is built from TRBV19 and TRBJ2-1; maybe TRBD1 (6 bases). From germline, CDR1 is LNHDA and CDR2 SQIVND (reference sequence). The V gene lost 7 bases and the J gene lost 6 bases, with 16 bases spanning the gap. There are 14 residues in the CDR3.

This rearrangement joins TRBV7-8 to TRBJ2-1; TRBD2 matches 12 bases. J gave up 4 bases and V 5 bases, and 6 bases lay outside the gene matches. Germline V gene sequence: CDR1 SGHVS, CDR2 FQNEAQ. The CDR3 consists of 16 residues. CDR3 sequence: CASSPGLAGPYNEQFF. CDR3 in DNA: TGTGCCAGCAGCCCAGGACTAGCGGGACCTTACAATGAGCAGTTCTTC. The full variable domain, its missing parts supplied by reference TRBV7-8 and TRBJ2-1, is GAGVSQSPRYKVAKRGQDVALRCDPISGHVSLFWYQQALGQGPEFLTYFQNEAQLDKSGLPSDRFFAERPEGSVSTLKIQRTQQEDSAVYLCASSPGLAGPYNEQFFGPGTRLTVL.

This clone appeared a few times. This sequence joins TRBV14 and TRBJ2-7; tentatively, D is TRBD2 (6 bases). Trimming left V 0 bases short and J 7 bases short, with 19 bases between. This CDR3 is built from 16 residues. Looked up from germline, CDR1 is SGHDN and CDR2 is FVKESK. This chain's CDR3 is CASSQERLLNSGEQYF. The CDR3 DNA follows: TGTGCCAGCAGCCAAGAACGATTGTTGAACAGCGGGGAGCAGTACTTC. The full variable domain, rest sourced from reference TRBV14 and TRBJ2-7, is EAGVTQFPSHSVIEKGQTVTLRCDPISGHDNLYWYRRVMGKEIKFLLHFVKESKQDESGMPNNRFLAERTGGTYSTLKVQPAELEDSGVYFCASSQERLLNSGEQYFGPGTRLTVT.

This clone was observed a handful of times. CDR3 loop: CASSPGHQNEKLFF. The CDR3 DNA sequence: TGTGCCAGCAGTCCGGGACACCAAAATGAAAAACTGTTTTTT. The V gene is TRBV5-4, the J gene TRBJ1-4, with a tentative D call TRBD1 (6 bases). Trimming removed 5 bases at V and 5 bases at J, with 13 bases between. The CDR3 runs to 14 residues. Germline CDR1 reads SGHNT; CDR2 reads YYREEE (reference sequence).